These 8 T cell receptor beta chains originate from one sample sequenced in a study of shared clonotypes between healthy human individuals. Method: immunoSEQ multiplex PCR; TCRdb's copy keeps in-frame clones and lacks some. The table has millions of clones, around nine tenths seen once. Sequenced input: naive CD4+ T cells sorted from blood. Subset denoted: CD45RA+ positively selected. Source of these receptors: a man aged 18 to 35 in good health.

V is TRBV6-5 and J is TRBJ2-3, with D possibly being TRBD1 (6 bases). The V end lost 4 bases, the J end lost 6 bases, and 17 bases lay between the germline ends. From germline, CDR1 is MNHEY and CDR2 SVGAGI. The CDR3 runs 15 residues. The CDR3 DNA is TGTGCCAGCAGTTCACAGGGCCACTCAGGGGATACGCAGTATTTT. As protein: CASSSQGHSGDTQYF.

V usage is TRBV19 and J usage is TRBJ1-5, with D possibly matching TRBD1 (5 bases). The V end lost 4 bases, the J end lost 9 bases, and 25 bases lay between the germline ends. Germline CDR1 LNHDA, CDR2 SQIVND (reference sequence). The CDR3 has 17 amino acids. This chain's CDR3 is CASSRMVAQGPSRPQHF. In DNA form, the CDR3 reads TGTGCCAGTAGTAGAATGGTTGCGCAGGGTCCCTCTCGGCCCCAGCATTTT.

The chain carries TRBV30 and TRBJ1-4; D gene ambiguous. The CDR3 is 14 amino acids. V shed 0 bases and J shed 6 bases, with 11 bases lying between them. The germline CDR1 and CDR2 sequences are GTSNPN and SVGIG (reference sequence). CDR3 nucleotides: TGTGCCTGGAGTGTGAATAACGGACATGAAAAACTGTTTTTT. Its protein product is CAWSVNNGHEKLFF.

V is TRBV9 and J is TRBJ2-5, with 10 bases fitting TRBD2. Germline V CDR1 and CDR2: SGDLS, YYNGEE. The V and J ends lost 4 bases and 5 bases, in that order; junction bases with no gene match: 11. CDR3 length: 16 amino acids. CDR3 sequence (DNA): TGTGCCAGCAGCCCAAACTCCCTAGCGGGAGCCGAGACCCAGTACTTC. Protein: CASSPNSLAGAETQYF.

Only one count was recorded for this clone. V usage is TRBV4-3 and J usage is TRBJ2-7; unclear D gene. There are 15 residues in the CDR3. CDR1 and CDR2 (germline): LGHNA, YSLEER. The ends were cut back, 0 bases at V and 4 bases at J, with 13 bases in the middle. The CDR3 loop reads CASSQDDNFQYEQYF. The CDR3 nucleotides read TGCGCCAGCAGCCAAGATGACAACTTTCAGTACGAGCAGTACTTC.

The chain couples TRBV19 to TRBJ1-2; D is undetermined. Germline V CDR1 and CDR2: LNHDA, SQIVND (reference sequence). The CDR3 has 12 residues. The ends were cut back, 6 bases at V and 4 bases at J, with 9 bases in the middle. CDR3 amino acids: CASREVSYGYTF. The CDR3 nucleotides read TGTGCCAGTAGAGAGGTTAGCTATGGCTACACCTTC.

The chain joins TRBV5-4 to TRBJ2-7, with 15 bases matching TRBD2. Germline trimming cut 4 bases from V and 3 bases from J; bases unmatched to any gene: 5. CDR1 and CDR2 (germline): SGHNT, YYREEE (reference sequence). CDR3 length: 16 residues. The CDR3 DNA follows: TGTGCCAGCAGCCCTGGGACTAGCGGGAGGTTCTACGAGCAGTACTTC. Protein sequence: CASSPGTSGRFYEQYF.

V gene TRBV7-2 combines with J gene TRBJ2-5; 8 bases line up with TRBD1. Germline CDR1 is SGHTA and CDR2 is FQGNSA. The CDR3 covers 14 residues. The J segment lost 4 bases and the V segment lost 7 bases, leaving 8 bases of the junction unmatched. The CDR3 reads CASTLDRVTETQYF. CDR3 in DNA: TGTGCCAGCACCCTGGACAGGGTGACAGAGACCCAGTACTTC. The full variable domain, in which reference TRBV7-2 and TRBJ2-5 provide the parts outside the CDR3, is GAGVSQSPSNKVTEKGKDVELRCDPISGHTALYWYRQSLGQGLEFLIYFQGNSAPDKSGLPSDRFSAERTGGSVSTLTIQRTQQEDSAVYLCASTLDRVTETQYFGPGTRLLVL.